Sequencing of this TCR beta chain was carried out in a study of T cell changes during pregnancy in multiple sclerosis. CDR1 is LNHDA, CDR2 SQIVND, per germline (reference sequence). This CDR3 is 12 amino acids long. V was pared by 4 bases and J by 7 bases, with 1 base of the junction left unmatched. This clone is a singleton in its sample. Assay used: immunoSEQ multiplex PCR; TCRdb lists only in-frame clones, some missing. The sample has about 110,000 clones; about nine tenths are singletons. The origin of this receptor is a female donor with multiple sclerosis, enrolled in a pregnancy study. The specimen was peripheral blood, collected after pregnancy. The chain has TRBV19 and TRBJ1-2; 9 nucleotides agree with TRBD1. The DNA of the CDR3 is TGTGCCAGTAGTAGGACAGGGGCTGGCTACACCTTC. It encodes CASSRTGAGYTF. The entire variable domain, with the rest obtained from reference TRBV19 and TRBJ1-2, is as follows: DGGITQSPKYLFRKEGQNVTLSCEQNLNHDAMYWYRQDPGQGLRLIYYSQIVNDFQKGDIAEGYSVSREKKESFPLTVTSAQKNPTAFYLCASSRTGAGYTFGSGTRLTVV.